The 19 T cell receptor beta chains below were found in one sample sequenced in a study of T cells in Graves' hyperthyroidism and ophthalmopathy. There were TCR beta CDR3 regions amplified from RNA transcripts. The HTBI primer set served for first-round RT-PCR of the TCR CDR3. TCRdb itself ran the multiplex PCR reads through MiXCR, one entry per CDR3 protein. The sample includes more than 550,000 distinct CDR3 sequences, roughly a sixth of them seen just once. Source material: blood. The receptors here all came from a woman in her 50s with Graves' hyperthyroidism that later progressed to Graves' ophthalmopathy.

In this sample, this clonotype turned up once. The rearrangement links TRBV20-1 to TRBJ2-3; D unresolved. CDR1 is DFQATT and CDR2 is SNEGSKA in the germline V gene (reference sequence). The CDR3 is 13 amino acids. V lost 4 bases to trimming and J lost 2 bases, with 10 bases between them. The CDR3 nucleotides read TGCAGTGCTACCAGTCTAAACACAGATACGCAGTATTTT. Protein sequence: CSATSLNTDTQYF.

The J gene is TRBJ2-1, the V gene TRBV14; TRBD1 aligns across 7 bases. Germline V gives CDR1 SGHDN, CDR2 FVKESK. Germline trimming cut 0 bases from V and 5 bases from J; bases unmatched to any gene: 13. This CDR3 has 18 residues. Here the CDR3 reads CASSQEALTGLGNNEQFF. The CDR3 DNA is TGTGCCAGCAGCCAAGAAGCACTGACAGGGTTGGGGAACAATGAGCAGTTCTTC.

This clonotype was observed at least ten times. V and J are TRBV6-1 and TRBJ2-5; D assignment may be TRBD1 or TRBD2 (7 bases each). V shed 2 bases and J shed 6 bases, with 19 bases lying between them. CDR1 is MNHNS, CDR2 SASEGT, per germline. This CDR3 spans 16 amino acids. CDR3 region: CASSELGGAGVKTQYF. Written as DNA, the CDR3 is TGTGCCAGCAGTGAACTAGGGGGCGCGGGAGTAAAGACCCAGTACTTC.

This clonotype was counted a few times. This rearrangement joins TRBV27 to TRBJ2-1, with D hard to call. The CDR3 spans 16 residues. Looked up from germline, CDR1 is MNHEY and CDR2 is SMNVEV (reference sequence). V was shortened by 5 bases and J by 0 bases, with 14 bases between the two germline ends. Here the CDR3 reads CASSPEPASSYNEQFF. The CDR3 DNA is TGTGCCAGCAGTCCCGAGCCTGCAAGCTCCTACAATGAGCAGTTCTTC.

This clonotype was seen many times. The genes are TRBV7-8 and TRBJ1-1, with a weak D call TRBD1 (6 bases). Germline values: CDR1 SGHVS, CDR2 FQNEAQ. V was trimmed by 1 base and J by 4 bases, leaving 10 bases between them. This CDR3 comprises 14 residues. The CDR3 bases are TGTGCCAGCAGCTTAGAACAGGGAGTCACTGAAGCTTTCTTT. Its translation: CASSLEQGVTEAFF.

V and J are TRBV12-3 or TRBV12-4 and TRBJ1-2; D possibly corresponds to TRBD1 (5 bases). The CDR3 has 12 residues. Between the trimmed V and J ends, which lost 3 bases and 8 bases, there was a span of 10 bases. The CDR3 sequence: CASSFLGDGYTF. The CDR3 DNA reads as TGTGCCAGCAGTTTTTTAGGGGACGGCTACACCTTC.

This clonotype was observed many times. The chain links TRBV12-3 or TRBV12-4 to TRBJ1-6, with D uncertain. The CDR3 runs 14 residues. V was pared by 3 bases and J by 8 bases, with 11 bases between. Here the CDR3 reads CASSFGEKDSPLHF. In DNA form, the CDR3 reads TGTGCCAGCAGTTTTGGGGAGAAGGATTCACCCCTCCACTTT.

The chain recombines TRBV7-9 with TRBJ1-3; 7 bases map to TRBD1. In germline, CDR1 is SEHNR, CDR2 FQNEAQ (reference sequence). This CDR3 contains 15 residues. With 4 bases clipped from V and 3 bases from J, the junction kept 6 bases outside the gene matches. This CDR3 is CASSYTGVNGNTIYF. In DNA, the CDR3 is TGTGCCAGCAGCTATACAGGGGTTAATGGAAACACCATATATTTT.

This clonotype was seen at least ten times. The chain combines TRBV3-1 with TRBJ2-5, with 7 positions matching TRBD1. This CDR3 is 20 amino acids long. The ends lost 1 base at V and 1 base at J; junction bases unmatched: 18. Germline V gene lookup returns CDR1 LGHDT and CDR2 YNNKEL (reference sequence). CDR3 in amino acids: CASSQVEGAHPQLSQETQYF. The CDR3, as DNA: TGTGCCAGCAGCCAAGTCGAGGGGGCCCACCCCCAACTGTCCCAAGAGACCCAGTACTTC.

This clonotype was counted many times. This sequence joins TRBV12-3 or TRBV12-4 and TRBJ1-5; D perhaps matches TRBD1 (6 bases). V lost 6 bases, J lost 0 bases, and 9 bases lay in between. The CDR3 length is 14 residues. CDR3 amino acids: CASSPRGSNQPQHF. In nucleotides, the CDR3 is TGTGCCAGCAGCCCCAGGGGTAGCAATCAGCCCCAGCATTTT.

The sample holds many counts of this clonotype. The chain joins TRBV18 to TRBJ1-2; TRBD1 matches at 9 bases. CDR3 length: 14 amino acids. Per the germline V gene, CDR1 is KGHSH and CDR2 is LQKENI. The junction had 3 bases not matched to a gene; V was cut back by 0 bases and J by 7 bases. In DNA form, the CDR3 reads TGTGCCAGCTCACCACCTAGACAGGGGGGTGGCTACACCTTC. Translation: CASSPPRQGGGYTF.

The CDR3 nucleotides are TGCAGTGCTACGGCCCAGGAACCTTCCTATGGCTACACCTTC. Protein sequence: CSATAQEPSYGYTF. The chain combines TRBV20-1 with TRBJ1-2, with no clear D. V lost 4 bases and J lost 4, with 16 bases in between. Germline V CDR1 and CDR2: DFQATT, SNEGSKA (reference sequence). This CDR3 is 14 amino acids long.

This clonotype was seen a single time. V and J are TRBV14 and TRBJ1-2; no clear D gene. Trimming removed 2 bases from V and 6 bases from J, with 13 bases in between. In germline, CDR1 is SGHDN, CDR2 FVKESK. The CDR3 spans 14 residues. This CDR3 is CASSQSFGPHGYTF. Here the CDR3 DNA reads TGTGCCAGCAGCCAAAGTTTCGGTCCTCATGGCTACACCTTC. Full variable domain (missing parts from reference TRBV14 and TRBJ1-2): EAGVTQFPSHSVIEKGQTVTLRCDPISGHDNLYWYRRVMGKEIKFLLHFVKESKQDESGMPNNRFLAERTGGTYSTLKVQPAELEDSGVYFCASSQSFGPHGYTFGSGTRLTVV.

This clonotype occurred a few times. The V gene is TRBV9, the J gene TRBJ2-5; no definite D call. V lost 4 bases and J lost 0, with 16 bases in between. CDR1 and CDR2 from the germline V gene are SGDLS and YYNGEE. This CDR3 has 16 amino acids. The CDR3 protein is CASSPLPHPYQETQYF. In DNA, the CDR3 is TGTGCCAGCAGCCCTCTTCCCCACCCGTACCAAGAGACCCAGTACTTC.

The chain combines TRBV20-1 with TRBJ2-1; the D gene is possibly TRBD2 (6 bases). Trimming removed 6 bases at V and 0 bases at J, with 18 bases between. The CDR3 is made up of 16 amino acids. From germline, CDR1 is DFQATT and CDR2 SNEGSKA (reference sequence). CDR3 DNA: TGCAGTGCGGCTAATAGCGGCCCGGGCTCCTACAATGAGCAGTTCTTC. This sequence encodes CSAANSGPGSYNEQFF.

This clonotype was counted between two and nine times. The rearrangement uses TRBV20-1 and TRBJ2-3; TRBD1 matches at 8 bases. Trimming at V came to 6 bases and at J to 4 bases, leaving 9 bases not matched to a gene. The germline gives CDR1 DFQATT, CDR2 SNEGSKA (reference sequence). The CDR3 length is 14 residues. The CDR3 spells CSADRGLGADTQYF. The CDR3 DNA reads as TGCAGTGCAGACAGGGGTTTGGGTGCAGATACGCAGTATTTT.

The CDR3 DNA follows: TGTGCCAGCAGCCTCACGCATTTT. Its translation: CASSLTHF. The genes are TRBV7-9 and TRBJ1-5; D gene ambiguous. Germline values: CDR1 SEHNR, CDR2 FQNEAQ (reference sequence). CDR3 length: 8 residues. The V gene lost 5 bases and the J gene lost 15 bases, with 5 bases spanning the gap.

This clonotype has at least ten counts. CDR3: CASRSGTGAEKLFF. The CDR3 DNA sequence: TGTGCCAGCAGGAGTGGGACAGGGGCGGAAAAACTGTTTTTT. This chain uses TRBV2 with TRBJ1-4, with 10 nucleotides matching TRBD1. The germline gives CDR1 SNHLY, CDR2 FYNNEI. V lost 6 bases and J lost 8; bases outside the gene matches: 6. The CDR3 is made up of 14 amino acids.

The CDR3 DNA reads as TGTGCCAGCAGCGAGACGGGGATCAACGAGCAGTACTTC. Translating gives CASSETGINEQYF. The rearrangement uses TRBV7-2 and TRBJ2-7; a possible D gene is TRBD2 (5 bases). Trimming stripped 5 bases from V and 5 bases from J, with 13 bases between. Germline CDR1 reads SGHTA; CDR2 reads FQGNSA. The CDR3 is 13 amino acids. The entire variable domain, with the rest obtained from reference TRBV7-2 and TRBJ2-7, is as follows: GAGVSQSPSNKVTEKGKDVELRCDPISGHTALYWYRQSLGQGLEFLIYFQGNSAPDKSGLPSDRFSAERTGGSVSTLTIQRTQQEDSAVYLCASSETGINEQYFGPGTRLTVT.